This T cell receptor beta chain was sequenced for a study of blood T cell repertoires in COVID-19. Some clones are missing from TCRdb's copy, which holds only in-frame ones; the method was immunoSEQ multiplex PCR. The repertoire includes under 200,000 clones, 87% of them detected once, and roughly 21% sits in the top ten. CDR3 length equals 15 residues. V was pared by 1 base and J by 7 bases, with 14 bases between. CDR1 and CDR2 (germline): SGHAT, FQNNGV. The clonotype comes from a man aged 60-69 years with active or convalescent COVID-19. The J gene is TRBJ2-4, the V gene TRBV11-2; the D gene is possibly TRBD2 (5 bases). The specimen sequenced was peripheral blood. The DNA for the CDR3 is TGTGCCAGCAGCTTAGTTTTAACGGGATTCAACATTCAGTACTTC. It codes for CASSLVLTGFNIQYF.